A single sample gave rise to the 20 T cell receptor beta chains below, sequenced in a study of a mutant IDH1 vaccine in newly diagnosed glioma. Assay used: immunoSEQ multiplex PCR; TCRdb lists only in-frame clones, some missing. The sample lists fewer than 50,000 clones; around 82% were seen once. As for time point: baseline, week 1 (first vaccination visit). Noted treatment: pre-vaccination baseline after standard-of-care therapy. The material sequenced was PBMCs, taken from a glioma patient treated with radiotherapy, temozolomide or both. All receptors derive from a man aged 40-49 years with glioma. Some clones in this sample may be carry-over from other donors' samples.

Worth noting for this clone: The junction and the germline gene differ at one end; a read error may be behind it. The CDR3 region has the DNA TGTGCCAGCATTGAAGCCAGCTGGCAGGGGGAAGACCGTTATGGCTACACCTTC. Its translation is CASIEASWQGEDRYGYTF. This rearrangement joins TRBV6-1 to TRBJ1-2, with TRBD1 matching 7 bases. Looked up from germline, CDR1 is MNHNS and CDR2 is SASEGT. CDR3 length: 18 residues.

The chain uses TRBV2 and TRBJ1-2; no clear D gene. The CDR3 has 15 amino acids. Trimming cost V 10 bases and J 4 bases, with 22 bases left between them. CDR1 and CDR2 (germline): SNHLY, FYNNEI. Written as DNA, the CDR3 is TGTGCCACGATCGGCAGGTCTGCCCGCTCCTATGGCTACACCTTC. It encodes CATIGRSARSYGYTF.

CDR3 sequence reads: CASSSGRDWGPFQETQYF. DNA of the CDR3: TGTGCCAGCAGTTCCGGACGGGATTGGGGCCCTTTCCAAGAGACCCAGTACTTC. V is TRBV28 and J is TRBJ2-5; D possibly matches TRBD1 or TRBD2 (5 bases each). Germline CDR1 is MDHEN and CDR2 is SYDVKM. V was cut by 4 bases and J by 1 base, with 22 bases left in between. The CDR3 loop spans 18 amino acids.

V gene TRBV4-1 combines with J gene TRBJ1-2, with 11 bases that match TRBD1. After removal of 1 base from V and 8 bases from J, the junction contained 15 bases not matched to a gene. Germline lookup yields CDR1 MGHRA and CDR2 YSYEKL. CDR3 length equals 18 residues. The CDR3 reads CASSQGRTGGRSLGGYTF. In DNA form, the CDR3 reads TGCGCCAGCAGCCAAGGACGGACAGGGGGCAGGTCTCTGGGGGGCTACACCTTC.

The chain links TRBV30 to TRBJ1-4, with D possibly matching TRBD1 (6 bases). CDR1 is GTSNPN and CDR2 is SVGIG in the germline V gene (reference sequence). CDR3 size: 15 residues. The V end lost 2 bases, the J end lost 8 bases, and 18 bases lay between the germline ends. CDR3 residues: CAWSQRQDPWEKLFF. In DNA form, the CDR3 reads TGTGCCTGGAGTCAACGACAGGACCCTTGGGAAAAACTGTTTTTT.

There are a few counts of this clone. The chain employs TRBV4-1 and TRBJ2-3; 14 nucleotides line up with TRBD2. The germline V gene has CDR1 MGHRA and CDR2 YSYEKL. V shed 2 bases and J 5 bases; nucleotides not matched to a gene: 3. This CDR3 is 16 amino acids long. The CDR3 sequence is CASSQTGTSGRDTQYF. CDR3 in DNA: TGCGCCAGCAGCCAAACTGGGACTAGCGGGAGAGATACGCAGTATTTT.

This clone turned up a few times. V gene TRBV15 combines with J gene TRBJ1-5, with D maybe TRBD1 (5 bases). CDR1 LNHNV and CDR2 YYDKDF come from the germline V gene (reference sequence). CDR3 length: 15 amino acids. Between the trimmed V and J ends, which lost 2 bases and 5 bases, there was a span of 13 bases. The CDR3 bases are TGTGCCACCAGCAGACCCCTGGGGGATTATCAGCCCCAGCATTTT. Its translation: CATSRPLGDYQPQHF.

The chain uses TRBV6-5 and TRBJ2-1; D may match TRBD1 or TRBD2 (5 bases each). There are 13 residues in the CDR3. Between the trimmed V and J ends, which lost 11 bases and 6 bases, there was a span of 17 bases. Germline assignment: CDR1 MNHEY and CDR2 SVGAGI. The CDR3 bases are TGTGCCGCCGTGGACCGGGACGCCAATGAGCAGTTCTTC. Its translation is CAAVDRDANEQFF.

V is TRBV7-9 and J is TRBJ2-1, with 7 bases lining up with TRBD1. The CDR3 spans 18 residues. The germline gives CDR1 SEHNR, CDR2 FQNEAQ (reference sequence). V shed 3 bases and J 6 bases; nucleotides not matched to a gene: 17. The chain's CDR3 is CASSLGSLLGQTGNEQFF. The CDR3 coding sequence is TGTGCCAGCAGCTTGGGCTCTCTCCTGGGACAGACCGGCAATGAGCAGTTCTTC.

The chain recombines TRBV5-1 with TRBJ1-3; a weak D match, TRBD1 (5 bases). CDR3 length: 16 residues. CDR1 is SGHRS, CDR2 YFSETQ, per germline. Trimming cost V 0 bases and J 0 bases, with 10 bases left between them. The CDR3 is CASSLGGRLSGNTIYF. CDR3 nucleotides: TGCGCCAGCAGCTTGGGGGGACGCCTCTCTGGAAACACCATATATTTT. Drawing the rest from reference TRBV5-1 and TRBJ1-3, the complete variable domain is KAGVTQTPRYLIKTRGQQVTLSCSPISGHRSVSWYQQTPGQGLQFLFEYFSETQRNKGNFPGRFSGRQFSNSRSEMNVSTLELGDSALYLCASSLGGRLSGNTIYFGEGSWLTVV.

The V call is TRBV7-6, the J call TRBJ1-2, with 10 bases that match TRBD1. CDR1 is SGHVS, CDR2 FNYEAQ, per germline. Trimming at V came to 5 bases and at J to 6 bases, leaving 12 bases not matched to a gene. The CDR3 is made up of 16 amino acids. Here the CDR3 reads CASSALPGQGTHGYTF. The DNA of the CDR3 is TGTGCCAGCAGCGCGCTGCCGGGACAGGGGACTCATGGCTACACCTTC.

This clone was detected once. Germline is not matched at one junction end, which may reflect a read error. V gene TRBV7-2 combines with J gene TRBJ1-2, with a weak D call TRBD1 (6 bases). The germline gives CDR1 SGHTA, CDR2 FQGNSA. CDR3 length: 11 amino acids. The CDR3 sequence: CASSQGGDISF. The CDR3 DNA reads as TGTGCCAGCAGCCAAGGCGGGGACATCTCCTTC.

As regards this clone: A much larger clone lies a single base off, so this may be a read error. This chain uses TRBV27 with TRBJ1-5; D is undetermined. From germline, CDR1 is MNHEY and CDR2 SMNVEV (reference sequence). V was cut by 7 bases and J by 4 bases, with 14 bases left in between. There are 14 residues in the CDR3. This chain's CDR3 is CASNPLDANQPQHF. The CDR3 DNA is TGTGCCAGCAATCCACTCGATGCTAATCAGCCCCAGCATTTT.

V is TRBV7-8 and J is TRBJ1-1; D may be TRBD1 (5 bases). This CDR3 has 15 amino acids. V lost 4 bases to trimming and J lost 0 bases, with 12 bases between them. Germline V CDR1 and CDR2: SGHVS, FQNEAQ. The CDR3 region is CASSSYRSMNTEAFF. The CDR3 DNA reads as TGTGCCAGCAGCTCGTACAGGTCTATGAACACTGAAGCTTTCTTT.

Only one count was recorded for this clone. The CDR3 DNA follows: TGTGCCAGCTGTCGGGGGGACAGGGGAAGCAACACTGAAGCTTTCTTT. It is translated as CASCRGDRGSNTEAFF. The J gene is TRBJ1-1, the V gene TRBV6-6; 10 bases match TRBD1. After removal of 8 bases from V and 2 bases from J, the junction contained 11 bases not matched to a gene. Germline CDR1 is MNHNY and CDR2 is SVGAGI (reference sequence). The CDR3 consists of 16 residues.

CDR3 DNA sequence: TGTGCCAGCAGCCTCACCCCCGGCACCGGGGAGCTGTTTTTT. This codes for CASSLTPGTGELFF. The chain is built from TRBV5-4 and TRBJ2-2; D uncertain. Germline CDR1 and CDR2: SGHNT and YYREEE (reference sequence). This CDR3 is built from 14 residues. V lost 4 bases to trimming and J lost 4 bases, with 11 bases between them.

The V call is TRBV7-9, the J call TRBJ2-1; 14 bases are shared with TRBD2. This CDR3 has 17 residues. Germline V lookup: CDR1 SEHNR, CDR2 FQNEAQ (reference sequence). Trimming cost V 4 bases and J 4 bases; bases outside gene matches: 6. CDR3 protein: CASSSGGTSGGYNEQFF. For the CDR3, the DNA is TGTGCCAGCAGCTCGGGCGGGACTAGCGGGGGTTACAATGAGCAGTTCTTC.

This clone occurred once. This chain joins TRBV19 and TRBJ1-4; perhaps TRBD1 as D (5 bases). The CDR3 totals 13 residues. The V and J ends lost 5 bases and 11 bases respectively, with 15 bases between them. CDR1 and CDR2 from the germline V gene are LNHDA and SQIVND (reference sequence). The CDR3 coding sequence is TGTGCCAGTAGTGCCAGTTCCGGGGGGAAACTGTTTTTT. It encodes CASSASSGGKLFF. The entire variable domain, with the rest obtained from reference TRBV19 and TRBJ1-4, is as follows: DGGITQSPKYLFRKEGQNVTLSCEQNLNHDAMYWYRQDPGQGLRLIYYSQIVNDFQKGDIAEGYSVSREKKESFPLTVTSAQKNPTAFYLCASSASSGGKLFFGSGTQLSVL.

The chain uses TRBV11-1 and TRBJ2-3; TRBD1 matches at 11 bases. Germline CDR1 is SGHAT and CDR2 is FQDESV (reference sequence). This CDR3 is built from 17 residues. V lost 4 bases and J lost 5; bases outside the gene matches: 11. The CDR3 region is CASSSGPGTGGGDTQYF. The CDR3, as DNA: TGTGCCAGCAGCTCGGGCCCCGGGACAGGGGGTGGAGATACGCAGTATTTT.

The chain is built from TRBV11-2 and TRBJ2-7; 12 nucleotides match TRBD2. Germline CDR1 is SGHAT and CDR2 is FQNNGV. The V segment lost 4 bases and the J segment 6 bases; nucleotides outside the gene matches: 7. The CDR3 sequence is 15 residues long. The CDR3 reads CASSSTSGGTSEQYF. The DNA of the CDR3 is TGTGCCAGCAGCTCGACTAGCGGGGGCACGAGCGAGCAGTACTTC.